Sequencing of this T cell receptor beta chain was carried out in a study of T cells in Graves' hyperthyroidism and ophthalmopathy (dated by TCRdb to between 2018 and 2021). About the study as a whole: Peripheral blood samples were taken at initial diagnosis, before any treatment was given. TCR V-J signatures able to tell the groups apart were searched for in a discovery cohort of 100 patients, of whom around 42 had Graves' ophthalmopathy and around 56 had stable Graves' hyperthyroidism. The 100 discovery patients were randomly split 7:3 into training and test sets. Whether ophthalmopathy could be predicted prospectively was tested in an independent validation cohort made up of under 20 hyperthyroidism patients plus 17 patients who later progressed to ophthalmopathy. In addition, the study compared T-cell repertoires in thyroid tissue and in blood from several Graves' hyperthyroidism patients. Once sampling was done, hyperthyroidism patients were given methimazole at a starting dose of 30 mg daily, whereas ophthalmopathy patients were given high-dose intravenous methylprednisolone. The paper reports TCR Vbeta CDR3 sequencing of some 140 peripheral blood samples: around 45 ophthalmopathy, around 80 hyperthyroidism and about 17 progressor patients.

Here is what the overall study found, with its caveats: Most expanded thyroid clonotypes (frequency above 0.001) were also found in blood, which suggests that blood repertoires may mirror thyroid immune responses. Ophthalmopathy was separated from stable hyperthyroidism by a 13 V-J signature model, with approximately 86% sensitivity and approximately 81% specificity obtained in cross-validation and 80%/75% obtained in testing. In validation, the model predicted progression to ophthalmopathy a median of 6.5 months before onset, with over 55% sensitivity and nearly 75% specificity. No statistical method was used to fix the sample size in advance, and group allocation was not hidden from the investigators.

Note on this clonotype: The clone's antigen remains unknown. The sample holds no much larger clone one base away, and base qualities are not on file.

TCR beta CDR3 regions were amplified from RNA transcripts. The first round of RT-PCR for the TCR CDR3 was performed with the HTBI primer set and the Qiagen OneStep RT-PCR kit. Libraries were constructed in a second round of multiplex PCR, after which size selection and purification were performed. Libraries were sequenced paired-end with 100 bp reads on an Illumina HiSeq2000. In the authors' own workflow: SOAPnuke was used to process the raw data, throwing out any read that contained adapters or uncalled bases, had a mean Phred below 15, or lacked an exact constant-primer or identifier match. High-quality paired reads were merged using COPE v1.2.5, and each unique nucleotide sequence was defined as a clonotype. Clonotypes were aligned to IMGT TRBV, TRBD and TRBJ reference segments using MiTCR v1.1. The analysis included only V-J combinations with a frequency above 0.0001, which together covered about 99% of the repertoires. The TCS score was defined as the ratio of F50 (clonal expansion) to E x V (chaos), calculated using BLOSUM62-based TCRdist between CDR3 peptides within each V-J. Welch's t-statistics and random forest reduced around 520 V-J features to fewer than 15, which were used in a naive Bayes classifier (R e1071). TCRdb reprocessing: public reads trimmed at Q25 with fastp, clones called with MiXCR, in-frame beta chains kept. Each entry is one CDR3 protein sequence, shown with its most common DNA and genes. The V and J calls reflect TCRdb's pipeline rather than the authors' work. The sample table contains 600,000 to 750,000 distinct CDR3 sequences; only one count was recorded for about 18% of them. About 16% of the sample is in the top ten clones.

The germline V and J ends show losses of 4 bases and 4 bases respectively, and no gene match explains 11 bases of the junction. Based on the germline V gene, the CDR1 and CDR2 sequences are LGHNA and YSLEER. There are 16 amino acids in the CDR3, from cysteine to phenylalanine inclusive. The kept DNA is CDR3 alone, 48 bases in frame from the first base. Stable Graves' hyperthyroidism was defined as the absence of progression to ophthalmopathy over 18 months of follow-up. The hyperthyroidism patients were between 18 and 65 years old and newly diagnosed, with a disease duration of less than 2 months. Patients with uncontrolled infections, other autoimmune diseases, pregnancy or lactation were excluded. Diagnoses relied on clinical symptoms, serum thyroxine and TRAb, thyroid ultrasound and orbital computed tomography. Ficoll-Paque density gradient centrifugation was used to isolate PBMCs from around 10 ml of fresh peripheral blood. Total RNA was extracted with Trizol reagent, and quality was checked on an Agilent 2100 Bioanalyzer.

The V and J genes are TRBV4-3 and TRBJ1-1, and TRBD1 aligns with 8 junction nucleotides. This clonotype was obtained from a man between 50 and 59 years old with Graves' hyperthyroidism. Sequencing was performed on blood. The nucleotide sequence reads TGCGCCAGCAGCCTTGGGGCCCCAGGGGGCATCACTGAAGCTTTCTTT. Translated, this is CASSLGAPGGITEAFF.